The 27 T cell receptor beta chains presented below share a single source sample, sequenced in a study of blood T cell repertoires in COVID-19. Clones were sequenced by immunoSEQ multiplex PCR, and TCRdb holds only the in-frame ones, with some missing. The profile shows fewer than 150,000 clones, approximately 91% of them singletons. Sequenced input: peripheral blood. All receptors come from a woman in her 70s who had recovered from COVID-19.

The rearrangement uses TRBV5-1 and TRBJ2-1, with D possibly being TRBD1 (8 bases). The CDR3 runs to 15 residues. The V end was cut by 1 base, the J end by 5 bases, with 13 bases between. Per the germline V gene, CDR1 is SGHRS and CDR2 is YFSETQ. DNA for the CDR3: TGCGCCAGCAGCTTGAGACAGGGGAGGGACAATGAGCAGTTCTTC. Encoded protein: CASSLRQGRDNEQFF.

The V call is TRBV5-1, the J call TRBJ2-7, with a tentative D call TRBD2 (5 bases). The CDR3 loop spans 17 amino acids. V was trimmed by 6 bases and J by 2 bases, leaving 24 bases between them. CDR1 and CDR2 (germline): SGHRS, YFSETQ. As DNA, the CDR3 is TGCGCCAGCACCAATGAGCTAGCACGGGGAAGCACCTACGAGCAGTACTTC. Encoded protein: CASTNELARGSTYEQYF.

V is TRBV4-2 and J is TRBJ1-5; D perhaps matches TRBD1 (6 bases). The CDR3 has 15 residues. The germline gives CDR1 LGHNA, CDR2 YNFKEQ. Trimming stripped 4 bases from V and 7 bases from J, with 17 bases between. The CDR3 DNA reads TGTGCCAGCAGCCCAACAACAGGGCTGGGGCAGCCCCAGCATTTT. It codes for CASSPTTGLGQPQHF.

The V gene is TRBV10-3, the J gene TRBJ2-1, with 15 bases identical to TRBD2. The trim removed 6 bases at V and 8 bases at J, leaving 5 bases unmatched. Looked up from germline, CDR1 is ENHRY and CDR2 is SYGVKD. The CDR3 sequence is 15 residues long. Written as DNA, the CDR3 is TGTGCCATCAGCTGGACTAGCGGGAGGGTCGATGAGCAGTTCTTC. It encodes CAISWTSGRVDEQFF.

This clone was seen once. The chain uses TRBV10-3 and TRBJ2-2; D is possibly TRBD1 (6 bases). V lost 0 bases, J lost 0 bases, and 8 bases lay in between. The CDR3 totals 16 residues. The germline gives CDR1 ENHRY, CDR2 SYGVKD. The DNA of the CDR3 is TGTGCCATCAGTGAGTCGTCAGGGGCGAACACCGGGGAGCTGTTTTTT. It encodes CAISESSGANTGELFF.

This chain uses TRBV5-1 with TRBJ1-5; D is possibly TRBD1 (6 bases). The length of the CDR3 is 12 residues. Germline V gene lookup returns CDR1 SGHRS and CDR2 YFSETQ. The ends were cut back, 5 bases at V and 5 bases at J, with 8 bases in the middle. In nucleotides, the CDR3 is TGCGCCAGCAGATCAGGGGATCAGCCCCAGCATTTT. This sequence encodes CASRSGDQPQHF.

The chain recombines TRBV19 with TRBJ2-7; 8 bases are shared with TRBD2. The V and J ends lost 3 bases and 2 bases, in that order; junction bases with no gene match: 9. CDR3 size: 16 residues. Germline-derived CDR1 and CDR2 are LNHDA and SQIVND (reference sequence). CDR3 nucleotide sequence: TGTGCCAGTAGTATGGCGGGAGCGGGAGTTCCCTACGAGCAGTACTTC. As protein: CASSMAGAGVPYEQYF.

This chain uses TRBV15 with TRBJ2-7; D possibly corresponds to TRBD2 (6 bases). Germline V gene lookup returns CDR1 LNHNV and CDR2 YYDKDF (reference sequence). The CDR3 spans 19 residues. V was cut by 3 bases and J by 2 bases, with 26 bases left in between. Here the CDR3 reads CATSSSLGLGGPNTYEQYF. The CDR3 DNA is TGTGCCACCAGCAGCTCTCTGGGTTTAGGAGGGCCGAATACCTACGAGCAGTACTTC.

The chain is built from TRBV7-2 and TRBJ1-2, with D possibly being TRBD1 (6 bases). Germline-derived CDR1 and CDR2 are SGHTA and FQGNSA. The CDR3 sequence is 17 residues long. V was trimmed by 7 bases and J by 6 bases, leaving 27 bases between them. CDR3 amino acids: CASTPRGGGSPGDGYTF. CDR3 nucleotides: TGTGCCAGCACTCCACGAGGGGGGGGCAGCCCCGGAGATGGCTACACCTTC.

V and J are TRBV7-9 and TRBJ1-5, with TRBD1 matching 11 bases. J was trimmed by 5 bases and V by 5 bases; bases with no gene match: 8. Germline assignment: CDR1 SEHNR and CDR2 FQNEAQ (reference sequence). The CDR3 has 16 amino acids. In nucleotides, the CDR3 is TGTGCCAGCAGCCCAGTGGACAGGGGGCCGGATCAGCCCCAGCATTTT. This gives the protein CASSPVDRGPDQPQHF. Together with reference TRBV7-9 and TRBJ1-5, the CDR3 gives the full variable domain: DTGVSQNPRHKITKRGQNVTFRCDPISEHNRLYWYRQTLGQGPEFLTYFQNEAQLEKSRLLSDRFSAERPKGSFSTLEIQRTEQGDSAMYLCASSPVDRGPDQPQHFGDGTRLSIL.

This clone was detected only once. The chain is built from TRBV15 and TRBJ1-5; tentative D call: TRBD1 (6 bases). Germline CDR1 and CDR2: LNHNV and YYDKDF (reference sequence). V was pared by 1 base and J by 10 bases, with 14 bases between. The CDR3 covers 14 residues. The CDR3 region has the DNA TGTGCCACCAGCAGAGGGGGGGGCGGGTCTCCCCAGCATTTT. Its translation is CATSRGGGGSPQHF.

The rearrangement uses TRBV15 and TRBJ1-2, with 7 bases fitting TRBD1. This CDR3 comprises 15 residues. The V and J ends lost 3 bases and 0 bases, in that order; junction bases with no gene match: 4. From germline, CDR1 is LNHNV and CDR2 YYDKDF (reference sequence). The CDR3 coding sequence is TGTGCCACCAGCAGCCCACAGGGGACTAACTATGGCTACACCTTC. It encodes CATSSPQGTNYGYTF.

The gene calls are TRBV2 and TRBJ2-1, with TRBD2 identical over 9 bases. CDR1 and CDR2 from the germline V gene are SNHLY and FYNNEI. The CDR3 runs 13 residues. The CDR3 nucleotides are TGTGTCAAAGGGGATAGCGGGGGCAATGAGCAGTTCTTC. Translated: CVKGDSGGNEQFF.

The V gene is TRBV7-3, the J gene TRBJ2-1, with TRBD2 matching 10 bases. J was trimmed by 0 bases and V by 4 bases; bases with no gene match: 15. This CDR3 contains 20 residues. The germline V gene has CDR1 SGHTA and CDR2 FQGTGA. This chain's CDR3 is CASSSPTGTSAGSSYNEQFF. The DNA of the CDR3 is TGTGCCAGCAGCTCCCCGACCGGGACTAGCGCCGGGAGCTCCTACAATGAGCAGTTCTTC. Combining the CDR3 with reference TRBV7-3 and TRBJ2-1 gives the whole variable domain GAGVSQTPSNKVTEKGKYVELRCDPISGHTALYWYRQSLGQGPEFLIYFQGTGAADDSGLPNDRFFAVRPEGSVSTLKIQRTERGDSAVYLCASSSPTGTSAGSSYNEQFFGPGTRLTVL.

The sample holds a few counts of this clone. V and J are TRBV6-5 and TRBJ2-5; D gene uncertain. V lost 6 bases, J lost 10 bases, and 15 bases lay in between. Germline assignment: CDR1 MNHEY and CDR2 SVGAGI. This CDR3 contains 12 residues. The CDR3 nucleotides read TGTGCCAGCAGCCCCGAGCCACCTATCCAGTACTTC. It yields the protein CASSPEPPIQYF.

CDR3 nucleotide sequence: TGTGCCAGCAGCTTAGCCCCCCAGGGGATGAACACTGAAGCTTTCTTT. Translating it yields CASSLAPQGMNTEAFF. The chain links TRBV7-6 to TRBJ1-1; D possibly corresponds to TRBD1 (6 bases). Germline CDR1 and CDR2: SGHVS and FNYEAQ. This CDR3 spans 16 amino acids. Trimming left V 0 bases short and J 0 bases short, with 11 bases between. Full variable domain (remainder filled in from reference TRBV7-6 and TRBJ1-1): GAGVSQSPRYKVTKRGQDVALRCDPISGHVSLYWYRQALGQGPEFLTYFNYEAQQDKSGLPNDRFSAERPEGSISTLTIQRTEQRDSAMYRCASSLAPQGMNTEAFFGQGTRLTVV.

This clone was counted a few times. The genes are TRBV27 and TRBJ1-1; D is unclear. Trimming stripped 2 bases from V and 3 bases from J, with 10 bases between. The CDR3 sequence is 14 residues long. CDR1 MNHEY and CDR2 SMNVEV come from the germline V gene (reference sequence). DNA of the CDR3: TGTGCCAGCAGTTTACGCATCCGGGACACTGAAGCTTTCTTT. It yields the protein CASSLRIRDTEAFF.

The rearrangement links TRBV7-2 to TRBJ1-6; D is undetermined. Germline assignment: CDR1 SGHTA and CDR2 FQGNSA. This CDR3 region has 15 residues. V was shortened by 1 base and J by 3 bases, with 7 bases between the two germline ends. CDR3 coding DNA: TGTGCCAGCAGCTTAGGACAAGTCTATAATTCACCCCTCCACTTT. Translating gives CASSLGQVYNSPLHF.

V and J are TRBV5-1 and TRBJ2-7, with TRBD2 matching 10 bases. The germline V gene encodes CDR1 SGHRS and CDR2 YFSETQ. Losses at the gene ends were 3 bases for V and 1 base for J; bases not matched to a gene: 4. The CDR3 loop spans 15 amino acids. The CDR3: CASSWGAGGSYEQYF. CDR3 nucleotide sequence: TGCGCCAGCAGCTGGGGAGCGGGAGGGTCCTACGAGCAGTACTTC.

Here the CDR3 DNA reads TGTGCCAGCCACCCCATCCCGGGCAGGGGGCTCTCGGGCGAGCAGTACTTC. Its translation is CASHPIPGRGLSGEQYF. The J gene is TRBJ2-7, the V gene TRBV28; 8 bases agree with TRBD1. The V gene end was trimmed by 8 bases and the J gene end by 6 bases; junction bases not matched to a gene: 21. From germline, CDR1 is MDHEN and CDR2 SYDVKM. This CDR3 has 17 amino acids.

This chain joins TRBV3-1 (or the pseudogene TRBV3-2) and TRBJ2-3; TRBD1 matches at 8 bases. This CDR3 has 16 amino acids. Per germline, CDR1 LGHDT and CDR2 YNNKEL (reference sequence). The J segment lost 0 bases and the V segment lost 1 base, leaving 3 bases of the junction unmatched. The CDR3 DNA is TGTGCCAGCAGCCAAGTCAGGGGGCCGAGCACAGATACGCAGTATTTT. The encoded protein is CASSQVRGPSTDTQYF.

J is TRBJ2-7 and V is TRBV5-1; D perhaps matches TRBD2 (7 bases). Germline-derived CDR1 and CDR2 are SGHRS and YFSETQ. Trimming cost V 0 bases and J 6 bases, with 16 bases left between them. The CDR3 totals 15 residues. This CDR3 reads CASSLELRGAGEQYF. CDR3 in DNA: TGCGCCAGCAGCTTGGAGCTCCGGGGGGCGGGCGAGCAGTACTTC.

J is TRBJ2-3 and V is TRBV4-2; maybe TRBD2 (6 bases). V was cut by 0 bases and J by 4 bases, with 14 bases left in between. The CDR3 runs to 16 residues. Germline CDR1 and CDR2: LGHNA and YNFKEQ. CDR3 coding DNA: TGTGCCAGCAGCCAAGATGGAGGGTGGGGGGCAGATACGCAGTATTTT. Translating it yields CASSQDGGWGADTQYF.

This chain uses TRBV7-3 with TRBJ2-1, with 9 positions matching TRBD2. The length of the CDR3 is 15 residues. V trimming: 5 bases; J trimming: 6 bases; junction bases outside the gene matches: 8. Germline-derived CDR1 and CDR2 are SGHTA and FQGTGA. CDR3 nucleotide sequence: TGTGCCAGCAGCCCCCCCGTGGGACTAGCCAATGAGCAGTTCTTC. Residues: CASSPPVGLANEQFF.

The chain carries TRBV5-1 and TRBJ1-1, with D unclear. This CDR3 has 14 amino acids. CDR1 SGHRS and CDR2 YFSETQ come from the germline V gene. V gave up 4 bases and J gave up 3 bases, with 13 bases separating them. The CDR3 protein is CASSALGPDTEAFF. The DNA for the CDR3 is TGCGCCAGCAGCGCACTAGGACCCGACACTGAAGCTTTCTTT.

In nucleotides, the CDR3 is TGTGCCAGCAGCCAAGTGACAGGGTCAACCTACGAGCAGTACTTC. This encodes CASSQVTGSTYEQYF. V gene TRBV14 combines with J gene TRBJ2-7; 7 nucleotides line up with TRBD1. The CDR3 has 15 residues. After removal of 1 base from V and 2 bases from J, the junction contained 5 bases not matched to a gene. CDR1 is SGHDN, CDR2 FVKESK, per germline.

The CDR3 region has the DNA TGTGCCAGTAGTGGTGGGCGAGGGTTTTTCGCAGATACGCAGTATTTT. This encodes CASSGGRGFFADTQYF. The chain uses TRBV19 and TRBJ2-3; D is possibly TRBD2 (5 bases). The V gene lost 5 bases and the J gene lost 4 bases, with 19 bases spanning the gap. Germline CDR1 is LNHDA and CDR2 is SQIVND (reference sequence). The CDR3 length is 16 residues.